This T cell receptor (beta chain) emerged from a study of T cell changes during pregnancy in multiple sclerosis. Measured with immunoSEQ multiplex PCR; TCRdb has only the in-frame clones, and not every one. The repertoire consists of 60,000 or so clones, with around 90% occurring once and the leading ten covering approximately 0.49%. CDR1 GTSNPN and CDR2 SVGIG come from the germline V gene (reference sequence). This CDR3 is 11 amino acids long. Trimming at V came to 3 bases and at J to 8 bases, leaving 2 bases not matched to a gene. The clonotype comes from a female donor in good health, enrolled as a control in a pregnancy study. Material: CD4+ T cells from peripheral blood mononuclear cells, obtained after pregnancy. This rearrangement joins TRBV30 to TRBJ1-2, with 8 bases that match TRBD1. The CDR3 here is CAWSQGAGYTF. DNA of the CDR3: TGTGCCTGGAGCCAGGGGGCCGGCTACACCTTC.